What follows are 19 T cell receptor beta chains derived from one specimen sequenced in a study of glioma-infiltrating T cells. Amplification of TCR alpha and beta CDR3 regions from RNA used iRepertoire nested multiplex PCR. TCRdb fed the multiplex PCR reads into MiXCR, producing one record per CDR3 protein. This table has around 190,000 distinct CDR3 sequences, about 31% appearing once. Sequencing used glioma tissue, nonneoplastic brain tissue, or PBMCs (not recorded which). These TCRs come from a human donor with low-grade glioma or glioblastoma, undergoing nonglioma brain surgery, or in good health (not recorded which).

As for this clonotype: This may arise from a read error, as a much more abundant clone is one base away. The chain has TRBV18 and TRBJ1-1; D unclear. V lost 3 bases to trimming and J lost 0 bases, with 11 bases between them. Per the germline V gene, CDR1 is KGHSH and CDR2 is LQKENI. There are 15 residues in the CDR3. The chain's CDR3 is CASSPAREMNTEAFF. In DNA, the CDR3 is TGTGCCAGCTCACCGGCACGGGAGATGAACACTGAAGCTTTCTTT.

This clonotype appeared many times. The chain carries TRBV6-1 and TRBJ2-5; D gene ambiguous. Germline CDR1 is MNHNS and CDR2 is SASEGT. CDR3 length equals 15 residues. V was cut by 6 bases and J by 0 bases, with 14 bases left in between. CDR3: CASRSRPIHQETQYF. The CDR3 DNA follows: TGTGCCAGCAGATCAAGACCGATACACCAAGAGACCCAGTACTTC.

The J gene is TRBJ2-3, the V gene TRBV29-1; TRBD1 is a possible D gene (8 bases). Germline values: CDR1 SQVTM, CDR2 ANQGSEA. The CDR3 runs 16 residues. Trimming took 7 bases from V and 4 from J, leaving 24 bases between them. Here the CDR3 DNA reads TGCAGCGGCACAACAGGGGGGGCTCTGGGTGCAGATACGCAGTATTTT. Translated, it gives CSGTTGGALGADTQYF.

This clonotype has a count of ten or more. The chain joins TRBV20-1 to TRBJ2-3; 8 bases align to TRBD2. V was clipped by 0 bases and J by 4 bases; unmatched bases: 6. This CDR3 has 15 amino acids. Germline-derived CDR1 and CDR2 are DFQATT and SNEGSKA (reference sequence). As DNA, the CDR3 is TGCAGTGCTAGAGAAGCGGGAGTGGAGGCAGATACGCAGTATTTT. Protein sequence: CSAREAGVEADTQYF.

This clonotype has a single count. A much larger clone lies a single base off, so this may be a read error. This chain links TRBV5-4 with TRBJ2-5; 7 positions agree with TRBD2. CDR1 and CDR2 from the germline V gene are SGHNT and YYREEE (reference sequence). The CDR3 sequence is 15 residues long. CDR3 in DNA: TGTGCCAGCAGCCCTGGGACTATTGAGCAAGGGACCCAGTACTTC. Encoded protein: CASSPGTIEQGTQYF.

Comments on this clonotype: Since a much larger clone is just one base distant, this may be a read error. J is TRBJ1-5 and V is TRBV28; no firm D call. This CDR3 is 13 amino acids long. Per germline, CDR1 MDHEN and CDR2 SYDVKM. The ends were cut back, 7 bases at V and 0 bases at J, with 7 bases in the middle. The CDR3 reads CASIKSSNQPQHF. The DNA of the CDR3 is TGTGCCAGCATAAAGAGTAGCAATCAGCCCCAGCATTTT.

The V call is TRBV6-1, the J call TRBJ1-1; TRBD1 matches at 8 bases. The CDR3 covers 15 residues. Germline assignment: CDR1 MNHNS and CDR2 SASEGT. V dropped 7 bases and J dropped 1; count of bases not matched to a gene: 8. The CDR3 here is CASNGQGRENTEAFF. The CDR3 bases are TGTGCCAGCAACGGACAGGGACGGGAGAACACTGAAGCTTTCTTT.

This clonotype was recorded many times. This chain uses TRBV10-3 with TRBJ2-3; 9 nucleotides agree with TRBD2. The CDR3 spans 15 residues. V lost 7 bases, J lost 4 bases, and 9 bases stayed unmatched. CDR1 and CDR2 (germline): ENHRY, SYGVKD. The CDR3 region has the DNA TGTGCCATCACCCAGCGGGAGGAAGGCGCAGATACGCAGTATTTT. As protein: CAITQREEGADTQYF.

V gene TRBV6-1 combines with J gene TRBJ2-5; tentative D call: TRBD2 (5 bases). The CDR3 runs 16 residues. Germline CDR1 MNHNS, CDR2 SASEGT. Trimming left V 9 bases short and J 2 bases short, with 22 bases between. Here the CDR3 reads CARSVGVRAEQETQYF. The CDR3, as DNA: TGTGCCAGAAGCGTAGGAGTGCGGGCGGAACAAGAGACCCAGTACTTC.

This clonotype was seen many times. This chain links TRBV20-1 with TRBJ1-4; maybe TRBD1 (5 bases). V dropped 7 bases and J dropped 8 bases, with 14 bases sitting between them. This CDR3 is built from 12 residues. Germline CDR1 is DFQATT and CDR2 is SNEGSKA (reference sequence). CDR3 region: CSVQPRDEKLFF. CDR3 bases: TGCAGTGTCCAGCCCAGGGACGAAAAACTGTTTTTT.

This sequence joins TRBV6-6 and TRBJ2-7; TRBD2 matches 15 bases. The CDR3 runs 17 residues. The J segment lost 2 bases and the V segment lost 4 bases, leaving 6 bases of the junction unmatched. Germline CDR1 reads MNHNY; CDR2 reads SVGAGI (reference sequence). The CDR3 DNA reads TGTGCCAGCAGTTCTCGGACTAGCGGGAGGGTTCCCTACGAGCAGTACTTC. This sequence encodes CASSSRTSGRVPYEQYF.

This clonotype was detected ten times or more. This sequence joins TRBV4-1 and TRBJ2-7; unclear D gene. V lost 1 base, J lost 2 bases, and 9 bases lay in between. Germline V gene sequence: CDR1 MGHRA, CDR2 YSYEKL. The CDR3 is 14 residues long. The DNA of the CDR3 is TGCGCCAGCAGCCAAGGGGCGATAACCTACGAGCAGTACTTC. Translated: CASSQGAITYEQYF.

This clonotype was observed at least ten times. CDR3 amino acids: CAISETTNLVYEQYF. The CDR3 region has the DNA TGTGCCATCAGTGAGACCACCAATCTAGTGTACGAGCAGTACTTC. V and J are TRBV10-3 and TRBJ2-7; the D is unclear. The germline CDR1 and CDR2 sequences are ENHRY and SYGVKD. The CDR3 is made up of 15 amino acids. The V and J ends lost 2 bases and 4 bases respectively, with 15 bases between them.

This clonotype has at least ten counts. The chain employs TRBV24-1 and TRBJ2-1; no definite D call. V gave up 4 bases and J gave up 3 bases, with 9 bases separating them. The CDR3 is made up of 14 amino acids. Germline V gene data show CDR1 as KGHDR and CDR2 as SFDVKD. CDR3 sequence: CATSENWSYNEQFF. Written as DNA, the CDR3 is TGTGCCACCAGTGAAAATTGGAGCTACAATGAGCAGTTCTTC.

This clonotype was picked up many times. CDR3 bases: TGTGCCAGCAGTTACGCGCGCGCGGGAGATGAGGAGACCCAGTACTTC. Translating gives CASSYARAGDEETQYF. This chain connects TRBV6-1 to TRBJ2-5; 7 bases map to TRBD2. This CDR3 comprises 16 residues. Losses at the gene ends were 5 bases for V and 5 bases for J; bases not matched to a gene: 14. From germline, CDR1 is MNHNS and CDR2 SASEGT.

This clonotype occurred many times. The chain employs TRBV7-2 and TRBJ2-7; 8 nucleotides agree with TRBD1. Germline V gene lookup returns CDR1 SGHTA and CDR2 FQGNSA. Trimming at V came to 0 bases and at J to 6 bases, leaving 7 bases not matched to a gene. The CDR3 totals 15 residues. In DNA, the CDR3 is TGTGCCAGCAGCTTAGCGCAAGGACAGGGTTCCGAGCAGTACTTC. As protein: CASSLAQGQGSEQYF. Filled out from reference TRBV7-2 and TRBJ2-7, the complete variable domain reads GAGVSQSPSNKVTEKGKDVELRCDPISGHTALYWYRQSLGQGLEFLIYFQGNSAPDKSGLPSDRFSAERTGGSVSTLTIQRTQQEDSAVYLCASSLAQGQGSEQYFGPGTRLTVT.

Comment on this clonotype: One end of the junction varies from germline; a read error may be responsible. V is TRBV19 and J is TRBJ2-7, with no clear D. The CDR3 consists of 13 residues. CDR1 and CDR2 from the germline V gene are LNHDA and SQIVND (reference sequence). The CDR3 nucleotides are TGTGCCGGTAGTTTTGGTCTGCGATACGAGCAGTACTTC. Amino acids: CAGSFGLRYEQYF.

This clonotype has ten or more counts. In nucleotides, the CDR3 is TGTGCCAGCAGCCAAAGGGAATCGGCCTACGAGCAGTACTTC. Amino acids: CASSQRESAYEQYF. V and J are TRBV3-1 and TRBJ2-7; no reliable D call. The CDR3 is made up of 14 amino acids. The V and J ends lost 2 bases and 2 bases respectively, with 10 bases between them. Germline V gives CDR1 LGHDT, CDR2 YNNKEL (reference sequence).

For this clonotype: A junction boundary mismatches the germline segment, possibly from a read error. V is TRBV5-4 and J is TRBJ2-7; D assignment may be TRBD1 or TRBD2 (5 bases each). CDR1 and CDR2 (germline): SGHNT, YYREEE (reference sequence). This CDR3 has 13 residues. CDR3 DNA sequence: TGCGCCAGCAGCTCCGGGACCCTCGGCGAGCGGTACTTC. It yields the protein CASSSGTLGERYF.